This TCR beta chain was sequenced during a study of shared clonotypes between healthy human individuals. Study in general: The plates for each donor numbered three CD4 naive, three CD4 memory, two CD8 naive and one CD8 memory. Study-wide findings and caveats: It was the few donors that limited the genetic and exposure-history diversity represented. Sorted-subset sequencing, rarefaction showed, was incomplete despite large depth. Sampling covered nothing but blood. Tissue TCR repertoires likely differ from those found in blood.

Data came from immunoSEQ multiplex PCR; TCRdb stores just in-frame clones and leaves some out. The table includes some 2,000,000 clones, over 85% detected once. V lost 6 bases, J lost 0 bases, and 4 bases stayed unmatched. The CDR3 extends over 15 amino acids. Germline CDR1 is LNHDA and CDR2 is SQIVND (reference sequence). With respect to this clone: What it binds is unknown.

The rearrangement uses TRBV19 and TRBJ1-5, with 8 bases identical to TRBD1. The sequenced sample was naive CD4+ T cells sorted from blood. Subset here: CD45RA+ positively selected. This receptor was taken from a young man in good health. In DNA form, the CDR3 reads TGTGCCAGTAGGGCCGGGACAGGTAGCAATCAGCCCCAGCATTTT. Translation gives CASRAGTGSNQPQHF.